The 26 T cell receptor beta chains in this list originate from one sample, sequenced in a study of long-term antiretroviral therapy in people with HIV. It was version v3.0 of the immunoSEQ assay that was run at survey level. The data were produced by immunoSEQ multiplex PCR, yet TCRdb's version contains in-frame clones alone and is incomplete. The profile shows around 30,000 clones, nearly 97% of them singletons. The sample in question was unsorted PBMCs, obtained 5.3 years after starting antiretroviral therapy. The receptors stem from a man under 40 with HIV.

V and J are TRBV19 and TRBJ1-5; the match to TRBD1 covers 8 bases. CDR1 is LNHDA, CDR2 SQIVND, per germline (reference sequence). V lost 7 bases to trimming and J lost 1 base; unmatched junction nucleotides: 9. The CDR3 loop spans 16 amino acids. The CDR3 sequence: CASTVGQGQSNQPQHF. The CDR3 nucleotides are TGTGCCAGTACCGTTGGACAGGGCCAAAGCAATCAGCCCCAGCATTTT.

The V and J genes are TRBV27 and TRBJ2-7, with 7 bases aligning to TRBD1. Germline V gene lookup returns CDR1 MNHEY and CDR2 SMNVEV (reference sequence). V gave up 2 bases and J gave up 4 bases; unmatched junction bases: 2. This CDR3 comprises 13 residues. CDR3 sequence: CASSLGTVYEQYF. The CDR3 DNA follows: TGTGCCAGCAGTTTAGGGACAGTGTACGAGCAGTACTTC.

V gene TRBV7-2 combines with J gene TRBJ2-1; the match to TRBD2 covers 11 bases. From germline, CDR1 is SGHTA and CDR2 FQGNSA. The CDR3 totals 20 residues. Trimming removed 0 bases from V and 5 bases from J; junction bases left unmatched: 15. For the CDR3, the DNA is TGTGCCAGCAGCTTAGCGCATCTAAGTACTAGCGGGAGATCAAACAATGAGCAGTTCTTC. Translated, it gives CASSLAHLSTSGRSNNEQFF.

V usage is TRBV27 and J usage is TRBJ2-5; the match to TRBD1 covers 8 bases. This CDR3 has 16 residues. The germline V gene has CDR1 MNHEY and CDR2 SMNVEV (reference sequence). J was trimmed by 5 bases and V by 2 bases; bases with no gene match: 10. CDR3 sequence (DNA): TGTGCCAGCAGTTTAACCCGACAGGGGATGAGGGAGACCCAGTACTTC. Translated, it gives CASSLTRQGMRETQYF.

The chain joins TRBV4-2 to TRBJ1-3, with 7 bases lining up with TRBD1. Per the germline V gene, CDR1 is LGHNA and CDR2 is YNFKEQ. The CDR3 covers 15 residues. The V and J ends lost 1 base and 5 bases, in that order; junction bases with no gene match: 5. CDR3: CASSQGQTGRNTIYF. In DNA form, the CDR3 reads TGTGCCAGCAGCCAAGGGCAGACAGGGAGAAACACCATATATTTT.

CDR3 sequence: CASSFARASSYEQYF. CDR3 DNA sequence: TGTGCCAGCAGCTTCGCTAGGGCCAGCTCCTACGAGCAGTACTTC. The chain recombines TRBV11-2 with TRBJ2-7; D unresolved. This CDR3 is 15 amino acids long. V lost 3 bases to trimming and J lost 0 bases, with 12 bases between them. CDR1 and CDR2 from the germline V gene are SGHAT and FQNNGV.

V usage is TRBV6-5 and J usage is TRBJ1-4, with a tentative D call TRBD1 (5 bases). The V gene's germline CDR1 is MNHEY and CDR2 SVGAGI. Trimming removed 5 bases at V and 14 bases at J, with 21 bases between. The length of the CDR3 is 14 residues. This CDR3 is CASSPYGTHGGLFF. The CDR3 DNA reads TGTGCCAGCAGTCCCTACGGGACCCACGGGGGGCTGTTTTTT.

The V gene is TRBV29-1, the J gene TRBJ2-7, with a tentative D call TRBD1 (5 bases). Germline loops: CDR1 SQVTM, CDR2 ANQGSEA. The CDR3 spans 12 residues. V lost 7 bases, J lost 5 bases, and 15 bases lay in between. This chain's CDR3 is CSGRQGRNEQYF. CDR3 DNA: TGCAGCGGTCGGCAGGGCCGGAACGAGCAGTACTTC.

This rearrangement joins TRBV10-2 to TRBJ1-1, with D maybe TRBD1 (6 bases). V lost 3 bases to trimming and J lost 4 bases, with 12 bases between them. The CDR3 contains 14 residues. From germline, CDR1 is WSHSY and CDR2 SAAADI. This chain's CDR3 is CASSDPRGGTEAFF. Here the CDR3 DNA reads TGCGCCAGCAGTGACCCAAGGGGGGGCACTGAAGCTTTCTTT.

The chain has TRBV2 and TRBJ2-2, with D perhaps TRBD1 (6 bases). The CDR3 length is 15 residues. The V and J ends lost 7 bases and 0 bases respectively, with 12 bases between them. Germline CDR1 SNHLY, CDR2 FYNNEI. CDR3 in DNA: TGTGCCAGCATTACAGGGACCTCGAACACCGGGGAGCTGTTTTTT. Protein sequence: CASITGTSNTGELFF.

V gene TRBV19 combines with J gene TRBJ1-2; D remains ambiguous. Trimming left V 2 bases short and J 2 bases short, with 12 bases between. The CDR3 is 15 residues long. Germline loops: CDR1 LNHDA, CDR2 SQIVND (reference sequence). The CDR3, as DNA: TGTGCCAGTAGTATATGGGGAGAGGAAAACTATGGCTACACCTTC. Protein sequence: CASSIWGEENYGYTF.

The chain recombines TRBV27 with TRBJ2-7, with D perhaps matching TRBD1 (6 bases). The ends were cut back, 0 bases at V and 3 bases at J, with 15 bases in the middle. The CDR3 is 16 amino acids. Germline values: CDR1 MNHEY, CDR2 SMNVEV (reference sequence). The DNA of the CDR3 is TGTGCCAGCAGTTTATCTTCAGGACAGACTATCTACGAGCAGTACTTC. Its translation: CASSLSSGQTIYEQYF.

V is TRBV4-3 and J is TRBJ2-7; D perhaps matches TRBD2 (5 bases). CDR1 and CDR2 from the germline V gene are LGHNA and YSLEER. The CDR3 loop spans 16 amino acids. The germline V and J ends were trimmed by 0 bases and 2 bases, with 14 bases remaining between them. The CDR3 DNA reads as TGCGCCAGCAGCCAAGAGGTAGGACTGGCGACCTACGAGCAGTACTTC. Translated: CASSQEVGLATYEQYF.

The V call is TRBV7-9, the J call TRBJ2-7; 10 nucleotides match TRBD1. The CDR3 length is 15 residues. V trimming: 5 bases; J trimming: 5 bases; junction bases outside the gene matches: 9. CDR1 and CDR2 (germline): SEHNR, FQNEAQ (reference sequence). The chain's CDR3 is CASSTTGQGMNEQYF. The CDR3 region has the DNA TGTGCCAGCAGCACAACGGGACAGGGGATGAACGAGCAGTACTTC.

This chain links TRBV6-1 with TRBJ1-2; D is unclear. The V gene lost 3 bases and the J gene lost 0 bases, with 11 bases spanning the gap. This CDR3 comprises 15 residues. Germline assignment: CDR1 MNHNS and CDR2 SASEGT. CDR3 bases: TGTGCCAGCAGTGATACCCGGCTAGCTAACTATGGCTACACCTTC. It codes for CASSDTRLANYGYTF.

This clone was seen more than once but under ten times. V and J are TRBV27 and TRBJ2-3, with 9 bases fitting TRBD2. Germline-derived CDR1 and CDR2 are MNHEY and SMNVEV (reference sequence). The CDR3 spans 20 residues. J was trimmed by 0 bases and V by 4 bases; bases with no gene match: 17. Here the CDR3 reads CASSSPLLTSGRSSTDTQYF. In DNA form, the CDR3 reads TGTGCCAGCAGTTCCCCCCTTTTGACTAGCGGACGTTCTAGCACAGATACGCAGTATTTT.

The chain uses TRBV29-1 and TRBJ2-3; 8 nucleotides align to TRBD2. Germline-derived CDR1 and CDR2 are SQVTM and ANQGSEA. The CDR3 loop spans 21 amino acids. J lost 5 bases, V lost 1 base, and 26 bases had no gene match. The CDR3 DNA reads TGCAGCGTTGAAGGGATAGGCGGAACTAAAAGCGGGGGCCAGGACAGAGATACGCAGTATTTT. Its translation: CSVEGIGGTKSGGQDRDTQYF.

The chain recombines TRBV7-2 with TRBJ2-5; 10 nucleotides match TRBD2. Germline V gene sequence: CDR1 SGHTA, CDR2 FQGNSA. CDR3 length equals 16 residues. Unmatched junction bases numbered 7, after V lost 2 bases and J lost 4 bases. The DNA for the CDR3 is TGTGCCAGCAGCTTATTCCCTAGCGGGAGAAGAGAGACCCAGTACTTC. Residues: CASSLFPSGRRETQYF.

This CDR3 is CASRSSGGTYNEQFF. CDR3 nucleotides: TGTGCCAGCAGATCTAGTGGCGGGACCTACAATGAGCAGTTCTTC. The chain employs TRBV7-2 and TRBJ2-1; TRBD2 is a possible D gene (6 bases). V dropped 6 bases and J dropped 2 bases, with 14 bases sitting between them. The CDR3 totals 15 residues. The germline V gene has CDR1 SGHTA and CDR2 FQGNSA.

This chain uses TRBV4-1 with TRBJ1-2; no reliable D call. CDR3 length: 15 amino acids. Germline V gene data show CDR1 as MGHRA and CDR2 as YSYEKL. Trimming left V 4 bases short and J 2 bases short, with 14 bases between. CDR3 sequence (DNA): TGCGCCAGCAGCCTTGCTGACCTGAGCAACTATGGCTACACCTTC. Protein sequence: CASSLADLSNYGYTF.

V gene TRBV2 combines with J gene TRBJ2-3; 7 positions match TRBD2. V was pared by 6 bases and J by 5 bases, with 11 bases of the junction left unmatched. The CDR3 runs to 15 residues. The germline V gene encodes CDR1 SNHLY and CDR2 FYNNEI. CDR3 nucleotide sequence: TGTGCCAGCAGGACGGACGGGGGGTGGGGAGATACGCAGTATTTT. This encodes CASRTDGGWGDTQYF.

Written as DNA, the CDR3 is TGTGCCAGCAGCTTAACGCCGGAGGGGAGCTCCTACAATGAGCAGTTCTTC. Protein: CASSLTPEGSSYNEQFF. The chain links TRBV5-4 to TRBJ2-1; tentatively, D is TRBD2 (6 bases). V was pared by 2 bases and J by 0 bases, with 15 bases between. The germline V gene encodes CDR1 SGHNT and CDR2 YYREEE (reference sequence). CDR3 length equals 17 residues.

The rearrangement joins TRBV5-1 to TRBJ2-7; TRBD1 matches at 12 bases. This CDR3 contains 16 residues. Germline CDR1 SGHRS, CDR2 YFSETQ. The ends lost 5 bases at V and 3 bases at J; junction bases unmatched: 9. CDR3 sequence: CASSPGQGARGYEQYF. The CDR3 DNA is TGCGCCAGCAGTCCGGGACAGGGGGCTCGAGGCTACGAGCAGTACTTC.

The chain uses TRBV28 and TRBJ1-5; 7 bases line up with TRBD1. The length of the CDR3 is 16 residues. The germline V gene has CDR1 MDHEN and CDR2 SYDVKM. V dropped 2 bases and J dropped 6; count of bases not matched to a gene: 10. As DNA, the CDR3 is TGTGCCAGCAGTTTAAGAGACAGGGCGATCGCTCAGCCCCAGCATTTT. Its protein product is CASSLRDRAIAQPQHF. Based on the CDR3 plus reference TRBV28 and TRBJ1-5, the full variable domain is DVKVTQSSRYLVKRTGEKVFLECVQDMDHENMFWYRQDPGLGLRLIYFSYDVKMKEKGDIPEGYSVSREKKERFSLILESASTNQTSMYLCASSLRDRAIAQPQHFGDGTRLSIL.

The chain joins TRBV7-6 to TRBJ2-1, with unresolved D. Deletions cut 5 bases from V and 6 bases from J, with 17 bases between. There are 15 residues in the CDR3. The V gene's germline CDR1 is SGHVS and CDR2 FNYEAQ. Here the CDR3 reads CASSPGPGWGNEQFF. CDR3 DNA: TGTGCCAGCAGCCCAGGCCCCGGGTGGGGCAATGAGCAGTTCTTC.

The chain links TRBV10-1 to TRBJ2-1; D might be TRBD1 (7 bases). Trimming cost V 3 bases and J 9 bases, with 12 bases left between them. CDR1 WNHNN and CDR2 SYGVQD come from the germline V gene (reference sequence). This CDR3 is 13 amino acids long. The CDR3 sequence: CASSDPGGREQFF. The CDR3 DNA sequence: TGCGCCAGCAGTGACCCAGGGGGGCGTGAGCAGTTCTTC.